These 23 T cell receptor beta chains were sequenced from one sample in a study of T cell clonality in common variable immunodeficiency. Method: immunoSEQ multiplex PCR; TCRdb's copy keeps in-frame clones and lacks some. The table records tens of thousands of clones without singletons, the ten largest covering around 1.7%. Sequencing used peripheral blood mononuclear cells. The receptors here all came from a person aged 18 to 75 in good health.

This clone was seen repeatedly, ten times or more. The read comes to an end 3 residues before the CDR3 does, leaving the germline J gene to fill in the end. The chain combines TRBV30 with TRBJ2-5, with D possibly TRBD1 on 6 matching bases. Germline V CDR1 and CDR2: GTSNPN, SVGIG (reference sequence). This CDR3 comprises 15 residues. V lost 0 bases and J lost 2, with 13 bases in between. The sequenced CDR3 bases are TGTGCCTGGAGTGTTGATACAGGGATACAAGAGACC. Encoded protein: CAWSVDTGIQET. The whole CDR3 sequence reads CAWSVDTGIQETQYF.

In this sample, this clone turned up many times. From the germline J gene comes the end of the CDR3, since the read stops 3 residues before it. This rearrangement joins TRBV20-1 to TRBJ1-1; weak D call: TRBD1 (6 bases). V lost 4 bases and J 1 base, leaving 10 bases between the germline ends. Germline V gene sequence: CDR1 DFQATT, CDR2 SNEGSKA (reference sequence). The CDR3 runs to 13 residues. The CDR3 DNA, read in part, is TGCAGTGCTATGACAGGAGGGAACACTGAA. Protein sequence: CSAMTGGNTE. The whole CDR3 region reads CSAMTGGNTEAFF.

This clone was detected a few times. The CDR3 goes on 3 residues after the read ends, and that part is filled in from the germline J gene. The gene calls are TRBV18 and TRBJ1-2; 8 positions agree with TRBD1. Germline V gives CDR1 KGHSH, CDR2 LQKENI. The CDR3 is 14 residues long. Partial CDR3 DNA: TGTGCCAGCGGCAGGACAGGGAAAGGCTACGAC. This encodes CASGRTGKGYD. The CDR3 in its entirety is CASGRTGKGYDYTF. The complete variable domain, with remaining parts taken from reference TRBV18 and TRBJ1-2, reads NAGVMQNPRHLVRRRGQEARLRCSPMKGHSHVYWYRQLPEEGLKFMVYLQKENIIDESGMPKERFSAEFPKEGPSILRIQQVVRGDSAAYFCASGRTGKGYDYTFGSGTRLTVV.

This clone occurred many times. The CDR3 is cut off 3 residues early in the read; its end comes from the germline J gene. V gene TRBV7-2 combines with J gene TRBJ2-7; 13 bases align to TRBD2. CDR3 length: 15 amino acids. Trimming at V came to 5 bases and at J to 3 bases, leaving 4 bases not matched to a gene. From germline, CDR1 is SGHTA and CDR2 FQGNSA. The CDR3 bases that were read are TGTGCCAGCAGCGTCCGACTAGCGGGGGGCTACGAG. Translated: CASSVRLAGGYE. The entire CDR3 sequence reads CASSVRLAGGYEQYF. Looking up the rest from reference TRBV7-2 and TRBJ2-7 gives the full variable domain: GAGVSQSPSNKVTEKGKDVELRCDPISGHTALYWYRQSLGQGLEFLIYFQGNSAPDKSGLPSDRFSAERTGGSVSTLTIQRTQQEDSAVYLCASSVRLAGGYEQYFGPGTRLTVT.

In this sample, this clone turned up many times. The read gets to within 3 residues of the CDR3 end, and the germline J gene fills in the rest. The chain recombines TRBV19 with TRBJ2-3, with 7 positions matching TRBD1. The CDR3 contains 13 residues. Germline V CDR1 and CDR2: LNHDA, SQIVND (reference sequence). V gave up 8 bases and J gave up 4 bases; unmatched junction bases: 6. The CDR3 sequence is CASRQGVSDTQYF. CDR3 bases read: TGTGCCAGTCGACAGGGAGTTTCAGATACG.

This clone appeared many times. The CDR3 extends 3 residues past the end of the read, so its final part is completed from the germline J gene. The chain recombines TRBV20-1 with TRBJ2-7, with 7 bases fitting TRBD1. Germline lookup yields CDR1 DFQATT and CDR2 SNEGSKA (reference sequence). This CDR3 contains 13 residues. J was trimmed by 4 bases and V by 3 bases; bases with no gene match: 6. The sequenced part of the CDR3 DNA is TGCAGTGCTAGGGGGGACAGACTGTACGAG. It translates to CSARGDRLYE. The complete CDR3 protein is CSARGDRLYEQYF.

This clone was detected ten times or more. The DNA ends 3 residues before the CDR3 does, and the rest of the CDR3 is filled in from the germline J gene. The chain recombines TRBV2 with TRBJ1-3; 9 nucleotides match TRBD1. The CDR3 runs 14 residues. Looked up from germline, CDR1 is SNHLY and CDR2 is FYNNEI. The CDR3 bases that were read are TGTGCCAGCAGGCCCGGGACAGGGACTGGGTTG. Protein: CASRPGTGTGL. The full CDR3 protein reads CASRPGTGTGLIYF.

At least ten counts were recorded for this clone. The observed sequence ends 3 residues before the CDR3 terminus, with the missing tail filled in from the germline J gene. The gene calls are TRBV10-3 and TRBJ2-4, with TRBD1 as a possible D gene (5 bases). The CDR3 spans 14 residues. V dropped 4 bases and J dropped 8 bases, with 15 bases sitting between them. Germline V gene data show CDR1 as ENHRY and CDR2 as SYGVKD. The CDR3 sequence: CAISVAGPRDIQYF. The part of the CDR3 DNA that was read is TGTGCCATCAGTGTTGCAGGGCCAAGGGACATT.

In its sample, this clone was seen many times. The read ends 3 residues early relative to the CDR3; the germline J gene fills the gap. The V gene is TRBV2, the J gene TRBJ2-7; D is perhaps TRBD1 (5 bases). Trimming cost V 8 bases and J 3 bases, with 11 bases left between them. There are 12 residues in the CDR3. Looked up from germline, CDR1 is SNHLY and CDR2 is FYNNEI. The chain's CDR3 is CASGQGIYEQYF. Incomplete CDR3 DNA: TGTGCCAGCGGGCAGGGCATCTACGAG.

This clone was seen ten or more times. The read halts 3 residues ahead of the CDR3 end, with the missing end drawn from the germline J gene. The chain recombines TRBV11-2 with TRBJ2-7; tentatively, D is TRBD2 (6 bases). V gave up 0 bases and J gave up 1 base, with 10 bases separating them. Germline CDR1 and CDR2: SGHAT and FQNNGV. The CDR3 runs to 15 residues. This CDR3 is CASSLDSGPSYEQYF. CDR3 DNA, as far as it was read: TGTGCCAGCAGCTTAGATAGCGGACCTTCCTACGAG.

This clone was observed many times. Coverage ceases 3 residues before the CDR3 finishes, and the germline J gene fills in the end. The rearrangement uses TRBV7-8 and TRBJ1-2; possibly TRBD1 for D (5 bases). Trimming shortened V by 3 bases and J by 1 base, and 18 bases separated the two germline ends. Germline CDR1 and CDR2: SGHVS and FQNEAQ. There are 17 residues in the CDR3. The part of the CDR3 DNA that was read is TGTGCCAGCAGCTTCAAACCCGACAGCCTGCTTAACTATGGC. The encoded protein is CASSFKPDSLLNYG. The full CDR3 is CASSFKPDSLLNYGYTF.

To note about this clone: The CDR3 goes on 3 residues after the read ends, and that part is filled in from the germline J gene. The V gene is TRBV20-1, the J gene TRBJ1-5, with 7 nucleotides matching TRBD1. The CDR3 totals 19 residues. Trimming took 1 base from V and 7 from J; bases not matched to a gene: 22. Germline CDR1 reads DFQATT; CDR2 reads SNEGSKA (reference sequence). The CDR3 bases that were read are TGCAGTGCTAGAGTGCCCAGGGACAGAGAGGGGACCTCCGGACAGCCC. It yields the protein CSARVPRDREGTSGQP. The whole CDR3 protein is CSARVPRDREGTSGQPQHF.

This clone was counted ten times or more. The read halts 3 residues ahead of the CDR3 end, with the missing end drawn from the germline J gene. The rearrangement joins TRBV11-2 to TRBJ2-3; 7 nucleotides line up with TRBD2. CDR1 is SGHAT, CDR2 FQNNGV, per germline. The CDR3 consists of 15 residues. With 1 base clipped from V and 8 bases from J, the junction kept 9 bases outside the gene matches. CDR3 region: CASSLGGGTIGTQYF. The CDR3 bases that were read are TGTGCCAGCAGCTTAGGAGGCGGGACTATTGGTACG.

This clone was seen a handful of times. The read falls 3 residues short of the CDR3 end, and the missing part is taken from the germline J gene. V is TRBV18 and J is TRBJ2-1; 15 nucleotides line up with TRBD2. After removal of 4 bases from V and 0 bases from J, the junction contained 10 bases not matched to a gene. Germline V gene lookup returns CDR1 KGHSH and CDR2 LQKENI. The CDR3 is 20 amino acids. The CDR3 loop reads CASSRGTSGRTSSSYNEQFF. The CDR3 DNA, read in part, is TGTGCCAGCTCACGAGGGACTAGCGGGAGGACTTCAAGCTCCTACAATGAG.

The table lists this clone with many counts. The CDR3 end lies 3 residues beyond the end of the read and is filled in from the germline J gene. The rearrangement joins TRBV6-2 or TRBV6-3 to TRBJ2-1, with a possible D match to TRBD1 (6 bases). The V end lost 2 bases, the J end lost 0 bases, and 8 bases lay between the germline ends. CDR3 size: 15 residues. In germline, CDR1 is MNHEY, CDR2 SVGEGT. Incomplete CDR3 DNA: TGTGCCAGCAGTTACAAAGGGGGCTCCTACAATGAG. It translates to CASSYKGGSYNE. The whole CDR3 is CASSYKGGSYNEQFF.

This clone was seen ten or more times. The CDR3 end lies 3 residues beyond the end of the read and is filled in from the germline J gene. The chain employs TRBV5-1 and TRBJ2-2; maybe TRBD1 (6 bases). Trimming took 4 bases from V and 2 from J, leaving 12 bases between them. Germline loops: CDR1 SGHRS, CDR2 YFSETQ. CDR3 length: 15 amino acids. The sequenced part of the CDR3 DNA is TGCGCCAGCAGCACCCCGACAGGAAACACCGGGGAG. Protein: CASSTPTGNTGE. The entire CDR3 is CASSTPTGNTGELFF.

This clone was seen at least ten times. The observed sequence ends 3 residues before the CDR3 terminus, with the missing tail filled in from the germline J gene. The rearrangement uses TRBV12-3 or TRBV12-4 and TRBJ1-1; D is possibly TRBD1 (6 bases). The CDR3 extends over 14 amino acids. The V end lost 7 bases, the J end lost 3 bases, and 15 bases lay between the germline ends. The CDR3 region is CASTLQDSDTEAFF. The part of the CDR3 DNA that was read is TGTGCCAGCACCCTCCAGGACAGCGACACTGAA.

This clone showed up many times. The read gets to within 3 residues of the CDR3 end, and the germline J gene fills in the rest. V is TRBV11-3 and J is TRBJ1-2, with 7 bases matching TRBD1. Trimming removed 5 bases from V and 3 bases from J; junction bases left unmatched: 9. The CDR3 is made up of 15 amino acids. CDR1 and CDR2 (germline): SGHNT, YENEEA. CDR3 residues: CASSQGEGRDYGYTF. CDR3 DNA (partial): TGTGCCAGCAGCCAGGGGGAGGGGCGGGACTATGGC. Looking up the rest from reference TRBV11-3 and TRBJ1-2 gives the full variable domain: EAGVVQSPRYKIIEKKQPVAFWCNPISGHNTLYWYLQNLGQGPELLIRYENEEAVDDSQLPKDRFSAERLKGVDSTLKIQPAELGDSAVYLCASSQGEGRDYGYTFGSGTRLTVV.

This clone was observed many times. The CDR3 loop is CAISQGQGHDPYTF. CDR3 DNA (partial): TGTGCCATCAGCCAGGGACAGGGACACGATCCA. The chain links TRBV10-3 to TRBJ1-2; TRBD1 matches 9 bases. The read terminates 3 residues ahead of where the CDR3 ends, so the germline J gene completes it. Germline V CDR1 and CDR2: ENHRY, SYGVKD. The CDR3 contains 14 residues.

This clone was recorded at least ten times. CDR3 sequence reads: CASSRVERDTGELFF. The part of the CDR3 DNA that was read is TGTGCCAGTAGCAGGGTGGAACGGGACACCGGGGAG. The chain employs TRBV19 and TRBJ2-2; perhaps TRBD1 as D (5 bases). The read finishes 3 residues shy of the CDR3 end, and the germline J gene is used to complete it. Germline CDR1 reads LNHDA; CDR2 reads SQIVND (reference sequence). The germline V and J ends were trimmed by 6 bases and 3 bases, with 14 bases remaining between them. The CDR3 loop spans 15 amino acids. The variable domain in full, with the rest retrieved from reference TRBV19 and TRBJ2-2, is DGGITQSPKYLFRKEGQNVTLSCEQNLNHDAMYWYRQDPGQGLRLIYYSQIVNDFQKGDIAEGYSVSREKKESFPLTVTSAQKNPTAFYLCASSRVERDTGELFFGEGSRLTVL.

This clone was seen repeatedly, ten times or more. The CDR3 extends 3 residues past the end of the read, so its final part is completed from the germline J gene. The V call is TRBV10-3, the J call TRBJ2-7, with 8 bases lining up with TRBD2. The CDR3 has 16 amino acids. Germline trimming cut 3 bases from V and 2 bases from J; bases unmatched to any gene: 9. CDR1 and CDR2 from the germline V gene are ENHRY and SYGVKD. Partial CDR3 DNA: TGTGCCATCAGTGATTTTCTAGCGGGTAAAGCCTACGAG. Amino acid sequence: CAISDFLAGKAYE. The entire CDR3 is CAISDFLAGKAYEQYF.

This clone was seen many times. Read coverage stops 3 residues before the CDR3 terminus; the germline J gene supplies the remainder. The chain couples TRBV20-1 to TRBJ2-3, with D perhaps TRBD2 (5 bases). With 3 bases removed from V and 7 bases from J, the gap between germline ends came to 11 bases. This CDR3 is built from 12 residues. CDR1 is DFQATT, CDR2 SNEGSKA, per germline (reference sequence). Partial CDR3 DNA: TGCAGTGCTAGCAGAGGACTCTATACG. It is translated as CSASRGLYT. The full CDR3 protein is CSASRGLYTQYF.

This clone was seen at least ten times. The read falls 3 residues short of the CDR3 end, and the missing part is taken from the germline J gene. The V gene is TRBV20-1, the J gene TRBJ2-1, with D unclear. This CDR3 is built from 14 residues. Germline V gene data show CDR1 as DFQATT and CDR2 as SNEGSKA (reference sequence). With 6 bases removed from V and 2 bases from J, the gap between germline ends came to 14 bases. This chain's CDR3 is CSANMQGPYNEQFF. CDR3 DNA, as far as it was read: TGCAGTGCAAACATGCAAGGCCCCTACAATGAG.